These 21 T cell receptor beta chains originate from one sample sequenced in a study of technical replicates of blood from several donors. Assay used: immunoSEQ multiplex PCR; TCRdb lists only in-frame clones, some missing. The sample contains 75,000 to 95,000 clones, 92% of which appear only once. The material sequenced was T cells isolated from PBMCs. The receptors stem from a human donor in good health.

J is TRBJ1-5 and V is TRBV6-1; D unclear. The CDR3 has 16 residues. V shed 2 bases and J shed 0 bases, with 11 bases lying between them. Germline lookup yields CDR1 MNHNS and CDR2 SASEGT. Here the CDR3 reads CASSEPADSSNQPQHF. As DNA, the CDR3 is TGTGCCAGCAGTGAACCGGCGGATAGTAGCAATCAGCCCCAGCATTTT.

V usage is TRBV4-2 and J usage is TRBJ1-4; D call uncertain. V lost 4 bases, J lost 7 bases, and 16 bases lay in between. The CDR3 sequence is 15 residues long. From germline, CDR1 is LGHNA and CDR2 YNFKEQ. DNA for the CDR3: TGTGCCAGCAGCCCTTCCCGAGGGAGCGGTGAAAAACTGTTTTTT. Amino acids: CASSPSRGSGEKLFF.

V gene TRBV7-6 combines with J gene TRBJ1-4; D is possibly TRBD1 (5 bases). Trimming removed 0 bases from V and 8 bases from J, with 16 bases in between. CDR1 is SGHVS, CDR2 FNYEAQ, per germline. The CDR3 extends over 16 amino acids. The DNA of the CDR3 is TGTGCCAGCAGCTTAGCGGTAACAGGCAGACGAGAAAAACTGTTTTTT. Protein sequence: CASSLAVTGRREKLFF.

This chain uses TRBV19 with TRBJ1-2; 8 nucleotides match TRBD1. The CDR3 runs 16 residues. Trimming cost V 4 bases and J 8 bases; bases outside gene matches: 15. The germline V gene has CDR1 LNHDA and CDR2 SQIVND (reference sequence). This CDR3 is CASSTKTGGATFGYTF. The CDR3 DNA reads as TGTGCCAGTAGTACCAAAACAGGGGGTGCCACCTTCGGCTACACCTTC.

This clone came up once. The CDR3: CAISDRGLETQYF. CDR3 coding DNA: TGTGCCATCAGTGATAGAGGGCTTGAGACCCAGTACTTC. The chain employs TRBV10-3 and TRBJ2-5, with TRBD2 as a possible D gene (5 bases). V was cut by 3 bases and J by 5 bases, with 10 bases left in between. Germline CDR1 and CDR2: ENHRY and SYGVKD. This CDR3 contains 13 residues.

The V call is TRBV19, the J call TRBJ2-7, with TRBD2 identical over 7 bases. This CDR3 has 14 residues. V was pared by 5 bases and J by 0 bases, with 4 bases of the junction left unmatched. In germline, CDR1 is LNHDA, CDR2 SQIVND (reference sequence). The CDR3 is CASSWGGYSYEQYF. CDR3 in DNA: TGTGCCAGTAGTTGGGGGGGATACTCCTACGAGCAGTACTTC.

The chain joins TRBV2 to TRBJ2-4; 7 bases are a match to TRBD1. Trimming took 7 bases from V and 7 from J; bases not matched to a gene: 16. CDR1 and CDR2 from the germline V gene are SNHLY and FYNNEI. The CDR3 extends over 16 amino acids. CDR3 DNA sequence: TGTGCCAGCACCGAGAGAGGGGGCCCCTACGGTAACATTCAGTACTTC. It translates to CASTERGGPYGNIQYF. Together with reference TRBV2 and TRBJ2-4, the CDR3 gives the full variable domain: EPEVTQTPSHQVTQMGQEVILRCVPISNHLYFYWYRQILGQKVEFLVSFYNNEISEKSEIFDDQFSVERPDGSNFTLKIRSTKLEDSAMYFCASTERGGPYGNIQYFGAGTRLSVL.

The genes are TRBV7-2 and TRBJ2-7; tentatively, D is TRBD2 (6 bases). This CDR3 is 15 amino acids long. The germline V gene has CDR1 SGHTA and CDR2 FQGNSA. With 3 bases removed from V and 1 base from J, the gap between germline ends came to 13 bases. The CDR3 nucleotides read TGTGCCAGCAGCTTCGGGGGACGGGAGTCCTACGAGCAGTACTTC. It specifies CASSFGGRESYEQYF.

The chain links TRBV11-2 to TRBJ2-3; 10 bases line up with TRBD2. The CDR3 sequence is 16 residues long. From germline, CDR1 is SGHAT and CDR2 FQNNGV. The V segment lost 6 bases and the J segment 6 bases; nucleotides outside the gene matches: 12. The CDR3 is CASRPPGLASSDTQYF. The CDR3, as DNA: TGTGCCAGCAGACCCCCGGGACTAGCGTCATCCGATACGCAGTATTTT.

This chain uses TRBV7-9 with TRBJ2-7; TRBD2 might be the D (5 bases). V lost 1 base, J lost 9 bases, and 13 bases lay in between. CDR1 and CDR2 (germline): SEHNR, FQNEAQ (reference sequence). CDR3 size: 13 residues. This CDR3 reads CASSLGGAGGQYF. DNA for the CDR3: TGTGCCAGCAGCTTAGGAGGTGCAGGAGGGCAGTACTTC.

V and J are TRBV27 and TRBJ2-6; 7 bases line up with TRBD1. Per germline, CDR1 MNHEY and CDR2 SMNVEV (reference sequence). The junction had 18 bases not matched to a gene; V was cut back by 5 bases and J by 2 bases. This CDR3 is 20 amino acids long. The CDR3 loop reads CASSPLYPTGVIPGANVLTF. In DNA, the CDR3 is TGTGCCAGCAGTCCACTCTATCCAACAGGGGTGATCCCTGGGGCCAACGTCCTGACTTTC.

The rearrangement links TRBV5-1 to TRBJ1-1; D ambiguous. Germline V lookup: CDR1 SGHRS, CDR2 YFSETQ. This CDR3 has 13 residues. Trimming stripped 5 bases from V and 1 base from J, with 9 bases between. CDR3 region: CASRGEGNTEAFF. The CDR3 nucleotides read TGCGCCAGCAGAGGTGAGGGGAACACTGAAGCTTTCTTT.

The chain is built from TRBV19 and TRBJ2-2, with D maybe TRBD1 (5 bases). The V gene lost 4 bases and the J gene lost 0 bases, with 6 bases spanning the gap. This CDR3 contains 14 residues. Germline V lookup: CDR1 LNHDA, CDR2 SQIVND (reference sequence). The CDR3 spells CASSRTSNTGELFF. Here the CDR3 DNA reads TGTGCCAGTAGTAGGACATCGAACACCGGGGAGCTGTTTTTT.

The chain joins TRBV5-1 to TRBJ2-1; 8 bases fit TRBD2. The junction had 10 bases not matched to a gene; V was cut back by 4 bases and J by 4 bases. Germline V gene sequence: CDR1 SGHRS, CDR2 YFSETQ. CDR3 size: 16 residues. The CDR3 nucleotides read TGCGCCAGCAGCGGGGCCCGGAGCGGGAGATACAATGAGCAGTTCTTC. Translated, it gives CASSGARSGRYNEQFF. Full variable domain (remainder filled in from reference TRBV5-1 and TRBJ2-1): KAGVTQTPRYLIKTRGQQVTLSCSPISGHRSVSWYQQTPGQGLQFLFEYFSETQRNKGNFPGRFSGRQFSNSRSEMNVSTLELGDSALYLCASSGARSGRYNEQFFGPGTRLTVL.

The V gene is TRBV19, the J gene TRBJ1-4, with D possibly matching TRBD1 (5 bases). The V and J ends lost 9 bases and 0 bases respectively, with 20 bases between them. CDR3 length: 17 residues. Per the germline V gene, CDR1 is LNHDA and CDR2 is SQIVND (reference sequence). This CDR3 is CASTHGGGVATNEKLFF. The CDR3 DNA sequence: TGTGCCAGCACTCACGGGGGAGGTGTTGCAACTAATGAAAAACTGTTTTTT.

This chain uses TRBV6-1 with TRBJ2-5, with D hard to call. From germline, CDR1 is MNHNS and CDR2 SASEGT. The V end was cut by 1 base, the J end by 2 bases, with 5 bases between. The CDR3 sequence is 13 residues long. The CDR3 loop is CASSEVSQETQYF. The CDR3 bases are TGTGCCAGCAGTGAAGTGTCGCAAGAGACCCAGTACTTC.

V is TRBV5-1 and J is TRBJ2-5; TRBD1 might be the D (5 bases). V was cut by 3 bases and J by 5 bases, with 11 bases left in between. This CDR3 is built from 13 residues. The germline CDR1 and CDR2 sequences are SGHRS and YFSETQ. The CDR3, as DNA: TGCGCCAGCAGCTCCTCAGGGCGGGAGACCCAGTACTTC. Amino acid sequence: CASSSSGRETQYF. Variable domain in full (rest from reference TRBV5-1 and TRBJ2-5): KAGVTQTPRYLIKTRGQQVTLSCSPISGHRSVSWYQQTPGQGLQFLFEYFSETQRNKGNFPGRFSGRQFSNSRSEMNVSTLELGDSALYLCASSSSGRETQYFGPGTRLLVL.

The rearrangement uses TRBV15 and TRBJ1-5; 7 bases match TRBD1. The CDR3 is 15 residues long. The V and J ends lost 1 base and 6 bases, in that order; junction bases with no gene match: 6. Germline loops: CDR1 LNHNV, CDR2 YYDKDF (reference sequence). The DNA of the CDR3 is TGTGCCACCAGCAGAGCTCCCAGGGGGTTTCAGCCCCAGCATTTT. Translation: CATSRAPRGFQPQHF.

This clone has only one observation. As DNA, the CDR3 is TGTGCCTGGAGTCTAGGACTGTACTCTGGAAACACCATATATTTT. This translates into CAWSLGLYSGNTIYF. The genes are TRBV30 and TRBJ1-3, with no clear D. Germline V gives CDR1 GTSNPN, CDR2 SVGIG (reference sequence). Between the trimmed V and J ends, which lost 2 bases and 0 bases, there was a span of 11 bases. This CDR3 comprises 15 residues.

The chain uses TRBV7-8 and TRBJ1-2; 8 bases match TRBD1. The CDR3 contains 17 residues. The V and J ends lost 7 bases and 6 bases, in that order; junction bases with no gene match: 19. From germline, CDR1 is SGHVS and CDR2 FQNEAQ. This chain's CDR3 is CASTSRWQGAQSDGYTF. In nucleotides, the CDR3 is TGTGCCAGCACCTCACGTTGGCAGGGGGCCCAATCCGATGGCTACACCTTC.

The chain has TRBV29-1 and TRBJ1-1; D gene ambiguous. V was cut by 3 bases and J by 7 bases, with 15 bases left in between. CDR1 is SQVTM, CDR2 ANQGSEA, per germline. The CDR3 is made up of 13 amino acids. The CDR3 DNA reads TGCAGCGTTGAGATTAGGGAGTGGAGTGAAGCTTTCTTT. Protein product: CSVEIREWSEAFF. The full variable domain, rest sourced from reference TRBV29-1 and TRBJ1-1, is SAVISQKPSRDICQRGTSLTIQCQVDSQVTMMFWYRQQPGQSLTLIATANQGSEATYESGFVIDKFPISRPNLTFSTLTVSNMSPEDSSIYLCSVEIREWSEAFFGQGTRLTVV.